One sample yielded the 6 T cell receptor beta chains listed below, sequenced in a study of cytomegalovirus exposure and HLA in healthy donors. The PCR had 60 Vbeta and 13 Jbeta primers. Produced via immunoSEQ multiplex PCR; TCRdb's table is partial and in-frame only. The sample has about 130,000 clones, roughly four fifths seen once; the top ten hold less than 2%. The sequencing sample was made of PBMCs. The source of these receptors is a woman in her forties or fifties in good health and CMV-seronegative.

The rearrangement joins TRBV12-5 to TRBJ2-1, with D perhaps matching TRBD2 (6 bases). Trimming cost V 6 bases and J 6 bases, with 18 bases left between them. Germline CDR1 LGHNT, CDR2 FRNRAP. The CDR3 contains 15 residues. CDR3 protein: CASGPSRSGANEQFF. The CDR3 nucleotides read TGTGCTAGTGGGCCGTCCCGCTCGGGAGCCAATGAGCAGTTCTTC.

V is TRBV19 and J is TRBJ2-2; D is uncertain. CDR3 length: 13 amino acids. Trimming took off 1 base at V and 7 bases at J, with 7 bases between the two ends. CDR1 is LNHDA, CDR2 SQIVND, per germline (reference sequence). The CDR3 DNA reads TGTGCCAGTAGTATAGCCAGTTTCGGGGAGCTGTTTTTT. Protein product: CASSIASFGELFF.

This clone was counted only a few times. This sequence joins TRBV19 and TRBJ2-5; 12 bases agree with TRBD1. The CDR3 runs 17 residues. Looked up from germline, CDR1 is LNHDA and CDR2 is SQIVND (reference sequence). The V and J ends lost 2 bases and 6 bases, in that order; junction bases with no gene match: 10. CDR3 nucleotide sequence: TGTGCCAGTAGTATAATGGGGGGGGGACAGGGGGCAAAGACCCAGTACTTC. Protein sequence: CASSIMGGGQGAKTQYF. The full variable domain, rest sourced from reference TRBV19 and TRBJ2-5, is DGGITQSPKYLFRKEGQNVTLSCEQNLNHDAMYWYRQDPGQGLRLIYYSQIVNDFQKGDIAEGYSVSREKKESFPLTVTSAQKNPTAFYLCASSIMGGGQGAKTQYFGPGTRLLVL.

The chain has TRBV6-6 and TRBJ1-5; D is unclear. Germline CDR1 reads MNHNY; CDR2 reads SVGAGI (reference sequence). Trimming removed 7 bases at V and 1 base at J, with 5 bases between. The CDR3 is made up of 12 amino acids. CDR3 sequence: CASTPSNQPQHF. The CDR3 DNA follows: TGTGCCAGCACCCCGAGCAATCAGCCCCAGCATTTT.

The V gene is TRBV28, the J gene TRBJ2-7, with a possible D match to TRBD2 (5 bases). The CDR3 spans 15 residues. Germline assignment: CDR1 MDHEN and CDR2 SYDVKM. The ends were cut back, 4 bases at V and 4 bases at J, with 17 bases in the middle. CDR3 region: CASSSRAPAPYEQYV. The CDR3 DNA reads TGTGCCAGCAGTTCGAGGGCCCCGGCCCCTTACGAGCAGTACGTC.

The genes are TRBV5-1 and TRBJ2-2; possibly TRBD2 for D (5 bases). CDR1 is SGHRS and CDR2 is YFSETQ in the germline V gene. The CDR3 length is 15 residues. Trimming removed 5 bases from V and 2 bases from J, with 13 bases in between. CDR3 region: CASSFRAVNTGELFF. CDR3 coding DNA: TGCGCCAGCAGTTTTCGAGCGGTTAACACCGGGGAGCTGTTTTTT.